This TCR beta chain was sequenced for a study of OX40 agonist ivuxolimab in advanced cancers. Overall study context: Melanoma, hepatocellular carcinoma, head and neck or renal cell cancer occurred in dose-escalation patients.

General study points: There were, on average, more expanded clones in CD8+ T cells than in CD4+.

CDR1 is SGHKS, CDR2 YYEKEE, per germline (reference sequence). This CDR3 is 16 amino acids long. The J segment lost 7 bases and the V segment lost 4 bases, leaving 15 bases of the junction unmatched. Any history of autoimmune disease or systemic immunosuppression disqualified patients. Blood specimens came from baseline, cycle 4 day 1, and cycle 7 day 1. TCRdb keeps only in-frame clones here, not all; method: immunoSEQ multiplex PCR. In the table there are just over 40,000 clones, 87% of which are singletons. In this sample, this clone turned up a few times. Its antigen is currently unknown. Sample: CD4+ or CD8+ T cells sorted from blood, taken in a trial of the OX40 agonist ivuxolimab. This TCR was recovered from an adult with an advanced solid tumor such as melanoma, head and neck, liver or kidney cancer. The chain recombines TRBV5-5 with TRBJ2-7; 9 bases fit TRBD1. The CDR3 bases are TGTGCCAGCAGCCCTACCTTGGGGACAGGGACGCCGGAGCAGTACTTC. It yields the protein CASSPTLGTGTPEQYF.